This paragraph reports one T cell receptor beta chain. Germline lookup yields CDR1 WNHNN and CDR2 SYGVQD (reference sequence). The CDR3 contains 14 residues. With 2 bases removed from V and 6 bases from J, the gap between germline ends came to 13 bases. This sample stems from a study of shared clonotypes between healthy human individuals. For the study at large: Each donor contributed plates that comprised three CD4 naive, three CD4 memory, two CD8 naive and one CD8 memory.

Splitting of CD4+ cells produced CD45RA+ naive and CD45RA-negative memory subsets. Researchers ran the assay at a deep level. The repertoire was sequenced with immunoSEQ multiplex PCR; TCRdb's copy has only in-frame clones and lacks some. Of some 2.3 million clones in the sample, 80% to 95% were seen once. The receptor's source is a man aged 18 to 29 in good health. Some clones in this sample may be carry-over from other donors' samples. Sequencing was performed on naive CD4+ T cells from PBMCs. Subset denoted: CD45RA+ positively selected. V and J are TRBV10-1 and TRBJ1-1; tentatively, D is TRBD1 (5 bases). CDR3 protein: CASSEQGQGSEAFF. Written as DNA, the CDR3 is TGCGCCAGCAGTGAGCAAGGGCAGGGCTCTGAAGCTTTCTTT.